The T cell receptor (beta chain) under discussion was sequenced for a study of T-cell reconstitution after alpha-beta-depleted transplantation in children. The library targeted TCRbeta and was prepared with unique molecular identifiers. TCRdb recomputed calls from the PCR reads with MiXCR, one row per CDR3 protein. The sample gives around 200,000 distinct CDR3 sequences, roughly a tenth of which show up once; under 30% is in the top ten. This clonotype has a count of ten or more. Its antigen remains unknown. Trimming pared 8 bases from V and 2 bases from J, leaving 10 bases between. From germline, CDR1 is KGHSH and CDR2 LQKENI. This CDR3 has 13 residues. General observations from the study: One year post-transplant, T-cell counts and diversity were largely derived from T cells produced anew. Approximately two months post-transplant, alpha-beta T cells reportedly originated from several hundred expanded graft clones. It was surviving recipient T cells and thymic progenitors that gave some patients high TCRbeta diversity at day 60.

The clonotype was recovered from a child under two years old with acute myeloid leukemia, due to receive a stem cell transplant. The sample here was PBMCs, taken before TCRalphabeta/CD19-depleted stem cell transplant. This chain uses TRBV18 with TRBJ2-1; D is ambiguous. DNA of the CDR3: TGTGCCAGCCCGAGCACTGCCTACAATGAGCAGTTCTTC. Protein: CASPSTAYNEQFF.